Each of the 26 T cell receptor beta chains below was sequenced from the same sample in a study of control samples from healthy donors and cancer patients. Some clones are missing from TCRdb's copy, which holds only in-frame ones; the method was immunoSEQ multiplex PCR. The sample gives 100,000 to 150,000 clones, just under 95% of which show up once; 5.5% is in the top ten. Material for sequencing was blood. These receptors were taken from a man younger than 35 in good health.

The rearrangement joins TRBV10-3 to TRBJ1-4, with TRBD1 matching 7 bases. The CDR3 is 16 residues long. J lost 6 bases, V lost 0 bases, and 7 bases had no gene match. CDR1 is ENHRY, CDR2 SYGVKD, per germline. Written as DNA, the CDR3 is TGTGCCATCAGTGAGTCCCCCCAGGGGGGTCATGAAAAACTGTTTTTT. Translated: CAISESPQGGHEKLFF.

The V and J genes are TRBV29-1 and TRBJ1-4; D is undetermined. Trimming left V 6 bases short and J 0 bases short, with 11 bases between. The germline V gene has CDR1 SQVTM and CDR2 ANQGSEA. The CDR3 totals 14 residues. The CDR3 protein is CSVSRGPTNEKLFF. CDR3 coding DNA: TGCAGCGTCAGTAGAGGGCCAACTAATGAAAAACTGTTTTTT.

On this clone: Relative to the germline gene, one junction end is altered; a read error may explain this. The chain recombines TRBV7-9 with TRBJ2-5; 10 bases line up with TRBD2. CDR1 and CDR2 (germline): SEHNR, FQNEAQ (reference sequence). The CDR3 totals 11 residues. The chain's CDR3 is CASSYGLAVDF. CDR3 coding DNA: TGTGCCAGCAGTTATGGACTAGCGGTGGACTTC.

The chain employs TRBV2 and TRBJ1-1; 9 nucleotides align to TRBD1. Germline CDR1 is SNHLY and CDR2 is FYNNEI. V was pared by 6 bases and J by 4 bases, with 6 bases of the junction left unmatched. The CDR3 extends over 14 amino acids. CDR3 in DNA: TGTGCCAGCAGGGAGACAGGGGGTAGCACTGAAGCTTTCTTT. Its protein product is CASRETGGSTEAFF.

The chain links TRBV9 to TRBJ1-6, with D uncertain. The germline gives CDR1 SGDLS, CDR2 YYNGEE. The ends were cut back, 3 bases at V and 10 bases at J, with 17 bases in the middle. This CDR3 has 15 amino acids. The CDR3 protein is CASSEVAGGASPLHF. CDR3 DNA sequence: TGTGCCAGCAGCGAGGTGGCTGGAGGAGCGTCACCCCTCCACTTT.

The V and J genes are TRBV7-9 and TRBJ1-3, with 8 bases lining up with TRBD1. This CDR3 comprises 15 residues. With 5 bases clipped from V and 0 bases from J, the junction kept 3 bases outside the gene matches. Germline V lookup: CDR1 SEHNR, CDR2 FQNEAQ (reference sequence). This chain's CDR3 is CASSGDRSSGNTIYF. The CDR3 DNA reads TGTGCCAGCAGCGGGGACAGGAGCTCTGGAAACACCATATATTTT.

The chain uses TRBV2 and TRBJ1-1; no firm D call. Between the trimmed V and J ends, which lost 4 bases and 3 bases, there was a span of 9 bases. This CDR3 is 13 amino acids long. The V gene's germline CDR1 is SNHLY and CDR2 FYNNEI. In nucleotides, the CDR3 is TGTGCCAGCAGTGTTCAGGTCCACACTGAAGCTTTCTTT. This encodes CASSVQVHTEAFF.

This chain connects TRBV11-2 to TRBJ1-1; tentative D call: TRBD1 (5 bases). CDR3 length: 15 residues. Germline V gives CDR1 SGHAT, CDR2 FQNNGV. Trimming cost V 0 bases and J 3 bases, with 11 bases left between them. CDR3 bases: TGTGCCAGCAGCTTAGAAGGGGTCGGATACACTGAAGCTTTCTTT. This gives the protein CASSLEGVGYTEAFF.

The genes are TRBV28 and TRBJ2-5; no firm D call. The V and J ends lost 3 bases and 2 bases respectively, with 10 bases between them. This CDR3 region has 14 residues. Germline assignment: CDR1 MDHEN and CDR2 SYDVKM. The CDR3 region is CASSFKRKQETQYF. CDR3 in DNA: TGTGCCAGCAGTTTTAAGAGGAAACAAGAGACCCAGTACTTC.

J is TRBJ2-1 and V is TRBV30; 12 nucleotides align to TRBD1. CDR1 GTSNPN and CDR2 SVGIG come from the germline V gene (reference sequence). V gave up 3 bases and J gave up 6 bases; unmatched junction bases: 3. The CDR3 extends over 14 amino acids. Here the CDR3 reads CAWRGQGAGNEQFF. The CDR3 DNA follows: TGTGCCTGGAGGGGACAGGGGGCAGGCAATGAGCAGTTCTTC. The full variable domain, in which reference TRBV30 and TRBJ2-1 provide the parts outside the CDR3, is SQTIHQWPATLVQPVGSPLSLECTVEGTSNPNLYWYRQAAGRGLQLLFYSVGIGQISSEVPQNLSASRPQDRQFILSSKKLLLSDSGFYLCAWRGQGAGNEQFFGPGTRLTVL.

The chain employs TRBV5-1 and TRBJ2-5; no definite D call. V shed 4 bases and J shed 2 bases, with 9 bases lying between them. CDR3 length equals 13 residues. The germline gives CDR1 SGHRS, CDR2 YFSETQ. DNA of the CDR3: TGCGCCAGCAGCCCGGTCCGGCAAGAGACCCAGTACTTC. This encodes CASSPVRQETQYF.

The chain has TRBV18 and TRBJ1-3, with 7 bases fitting TRBD1. J was trimmed by 4 bases and V by 6 bases; bases with no gene match: 9. In germline, CDR1 is KGHSH, CDR2 LQKENI. This CDR3 has 15 amino acids. The CDR3 sequence is CASSLGQLSGNTIYF. The CDR3, as DNA: TGTGCCAGCTCGCTGGGACAGCTCTCCGGAAACACCATATATTTT.

The V gene is TRBV7-9, the J gene TRBJ1-2; 8 bases match TRBD1. Looked up from germline, CDR1 is SEHNR and CDR2 is FQNEAQ (reference sequence). Trimming at V came to 1 base and at J to 7 bases, leaving 5 bases not matched to a gene. CDR3 size: 14 residues. CDR3 region: CASSLGDRGGGYTF. CDR3 coding DNA: TGTGCCAGCAGCTTAGGTGACAGGGGTGGTGGCTACACCTTC.

The chain is built from TRBV6-5 and TRBJ1-6; the D is unclear. Germline CDR1 and CDR2: MNHEY and SVGAGI. This CDR3 contains 14 residues. Trimming removed 6 bases at V and 7 bases at J, with 13 bases between. Written as DNA, the CDR3 is TGTGCCAGCAGCCCGGATGTGGTAAATTCACCCCTCCACTTT. It translates to CASSPDVVNSPLHF.

This clone appeared once. V usage is TRBV12-3 or TRBV12-4 and J usage is TRBJ2-7, with D perhaps TRBD1 or TRBD2 (5 bases each). The CDR3 spans 11 residues. The V and J ends lost 6 bases and 9 bases respectively, with 12 bases between them. The DNA of the CDR3 is TGTGCCAGCAGGGGACGGGCCGGGCAGTACTTC. Protein product: CASRGRAGQYF.

The genes are TRBV6-4 and TRBJ1-1, with no clear D. Germline CDR1 MRHNA, CDR2 SNTAGT. This CDR3 contains 12 residues. V dropped 1 base and J dropped 4 bases, with 4 bases sitting between them. CDR3 in amino acids: CASSDWATEAFF. Written as DNA, the CDR3 is TGTGCCAGCAGTGACTGGGCCACTGAAGCTTTCTTT.

There are a few counts of this clone. V and J are TRBV2 and TRBJ1-5; tentative D call: TRBD1 (5 bases). Germline assignment: CDR1 SNHLY and CDR2 FYNNEI. CDR3 size: 14 residues. Trimming stripped 8 bases from V and 0 bases from J, with 11 bases between. CDR3 residues: CASVRDGSNQPQHF. CDR3 bases: TGTGCCAGCGTTCGGGACGGTAGCAATCAGCCCCAGCATTTT.

V is TRBV19 and J is TRBJ1-5; tentatively, D is TRBD1 (5 bases). This CDR3 contains 13 residues. V lost 0 bases and J lost 6, with 6 bases in between. The germline V gene has CDR1 LNHDA and CDR2 SQIVND (reference sequence). The CDR3 DNA reads as TGTGCCAGTAGTATAGAGGGGGGTCAGCCCCAGCATTTT. Protein sequence: CASSIEGGQPQHF.

This sequence joins TRBV6-1 and TRBJ2-1, with D possibly being TRBD2 (6 bases). The germline CDR1 and CDR2 sequences are MNHNS and SASEGT. V lost 2 bases to trimming and J lost 6 bases, with 14 bases between them. The CDR3 runs to 15 residues. The CDR3 here is CASSEWGETINEQFF. For the CDR3, the DNA is TGTGCCAGCAGTGAATGGGGGGAGACCATCAATGAGCAGTTCTTC.

This clone was seen once. The chain links TRBV24-1 to TRBJ2-5; 9 positions match TRBD2. V shed 3 bases and J 4 bases; nucleotides not matched to a gene: 32. This CDR3 has 24 amino acids. Germline CDR1 is KGHDR and CDR2 is SFDVKD. Written as DNA, the CDR3 is TGTGCCACCAGTGATCCGCATCCCTATATCCCCGGGTGGCTAGCGGGACAAGAAGGAGAGACCCAGTACTTC. It codes for CATSDPHPYIPGWLAGQEGETQYF.

The chain couples TRBV24-1 to TRBJ2-7, with D unclear. V lost 5 bases and J 2 bases, leaving 12 bases between the germline ends. The CDR3 is 14 residues long. Germline assignment: CDR1 KGHDR and CDR2 SFDVKD. DNA for the CDR3: TGTGCCACCAGTGCAATTAGACGGCCCTACGAGCAGTACTTC. This gives the protein CATSAIRRPYEQYF.

This clone was seen just once. Here the CDR3 reads CASSYGGSTDTQYF. CDR3 nucleotide sequence: TGTGCCAGCAGTTACGGGGGGTCGACAGATACGCAGTATTTT. The chain combines TRBV6-2 or TRBV6-3 with TRBJ2-3; tentative D call: TRBD2 (6 bases). From germline, CDR1 is MNHEY and CDR2 SVGEGT. The CDR3 has 14 residues. Trimming removed 2 bases at V and 3 bases at J, with 9 bases between.

The chain recombines TRBV5-1 with TRBJ2-1; D unclear. V was clipped by 0 bases and J by 2 bases, with 6 bases between them. The CDR3 is 14 residues long. Germline-derived CDR1 and CDR2 are SGHRS and YFSETQ. The CDR3 coding sequence is TGCGCCAGCAGCTTGGACTCAGCCTACAATGAGCAGTTCTTC. This gives the protein CASSLDSAYNEQFF. Full variable domain (missing parts from reference TRBV5-1 and TRBJ2-1): KAGVTQTPRYLIKTRGQQVTLSCSPISGHRSVSWYQQTPGQGLQFLFEYFSETQRNKGNFPGRFSGRQFSNSRSEMNVSTLELGDSALYLCASSLDSAYNEQFFGPGTRLTVL.

V usage is TRBV7-9 and J usage is TRBJ1-2; the match to TRBD1 covers 7 bases. Germline V gene data show CDR1 as SEHNR and CDR2 as FQNEAQ (reference sequence). J lost 6 bases, V lost 3 bases, and 22 bases had no gene match. This CDR3 comprises 19 residues. The CDR3 spells CASSFGRRPTTGKKDGYTF. The CDR3 region has the DNA TGTGCCAGCAGCTTTGGTCGTAGGCCAACGACAGGGAAGAAGGATGGCTACACCTTC.

The V call is TRBV12-3 or TRBV12-4, the J call TRBJ1-5; D not certain. V was pared by 3 bases and J by 5 bases, with 2 bases between. The CDR3 runs 11 residues. The CDR3 coding sequence is TGTGCCAGCAGTTTGGATCAGCCCCAGCATTTT. It specifies CASSLDQPQHF.

The chain recombines TRBV7-3 with TRBJ2-1; 8 positions agree with TRBD2. Losses at the gene ends were 2 bases for V and 4 bases for J; bases not matched to a gene: 4. This CDR3 comprises 15 residues. CDR1 SGHTA and CDR2 FQGTGA come from the germline V gene. The CDR3 sequence is CASSLAGGPYNEQFF. The CDR3 coding sequence is TGTGCCAGCAGCTTAGCGGGGGGACCTTACAATGAGCAGTTCTTC.